These T cell receptor beta chains were read from a single sample in a study of CD8 T cells in ankylosing spondylitis. From the 5' RACE reads, TCRdb called clonotypes with MiXCR, one entry per CDR3 protein. The table records about 750,000 distinct CDR3 sequences, around 20% of them present only once. Material for sequencing was blood, either unsorted or a sorted T cell fraction (not recorded which). The receptors originated from a male donor with ankylosing spondylitis. Both conserved end residues are trimmed from each CDR3. Part of the rows lack a size; the others show once, few, many or a class for expanded clones.

j_call: TRBJ1-2
clone_size: few
v_call: TRBV29-1
cdr3_aa: SVAGQGPALGYT

j_call: TRBJ2-1
clone_size: -
v_call: TRBV25-1
cdr3_aa: ATWDSYNEQF

j_call: TRBJ2-3
clone_size: many
v_call: TRBV12-3/TRBV12-4
cdr3_aa: ASSRHLDTQY

j_call: TRBJ2-3
clone_size: few
v_call: TRBV20-1
cdr3_aa: SARYRVGDTQY

j_call: TRBJ1-5
clone_size: -
v_call: TRBV6-1
cdr3_aa: ASRDRQGEGNQPQH

j_call: TRBJ2-3
clone_size: -
v_call: TRBV21-1
cdr3_aa: ASSKGVETFRPDTQY

j_call: TRBJ1-2
clone_size: few
v_call: TRBV7-2
cdr3_aa: ASSKQANYGYT

j_call: TRBJ2-1
clone_size: -
v_call: TRBV30
cdr3_aa: AWSGPGVGNEQF

j_call: TRBJ1-1
clone_size: few
v_call: TRBV11-2
cdr3_aa: ASSLALWDRVSKREAF

j_call: TRBJ2-1
clone_size: -
v_call: TRBV12-3/TRBV12-4
cdr3_aa: ASSFPGEGPYNEQF

j_call: TRBJ2-1
clone_size: once
v_call: TRBV6-2/TRBV6-3
cdr3_aa: ASSAGNYNEQF

j_call: TRBJ1-5
clone_size: -
v_call: TRBV7-9
cdr3_aa: ASSPLGVNQPQH

j_call: TRBJ2-1
clone_size: -
v_call: TRBV7-7
cdr3_aa: ASSFGQGNEQF

j_call: TRBJ1-1
clone_size: few
v_call: TRBV20-1
cdr3_aa: SPQSPGRFSEAF

j_call: TRBJ1-1
clone_size: -
v_call: TRBV7-6
cdr3_aa: ASSPEGALNTEAF

j_call: TRBJ2-3
clone_size: many
v_call: TRBV12-3/TRBV12-4
cdr3_aa: ASSSLAGDTQY

j_call: TRBJ2-7
clone_size: -
v_call: TRBV15
cdr3_aa: ATSSPQGDSYEQY

j_call: TRBJ1-6
clone_size: few
v_call: TRBV7-2
cdr3_aa: ASSWGQPNSPLH

j_call: TRBJ1-5
clone_size: -
v_call: TRBV15
cdr3_aa: ATSRDGGLNQPQH

j_call: TRBJ2-5
clone_size: few
v_call: TRBV20-1
cdr3_aa: SARPTSGRKETQY

j_call: TRBJ2-1
clone_size: many
v_call: TRBV11-2
cdr3_aa: ASSLVGLAGNEQF

j_call: TRBJ1-6
clone_size: few
v_call: TRBV5-1
cdr3_aa: ASSLEAGEDSPLH

j_call: TRBJ1-2
clone_size: -
v_call: TRBV14
cdr3_aa: ASSQVRAGMDGYT

j_call: TRBJ2-1
clone_size: -
v_call: TRBV12-3/TRBV12-4
cdr3_aa: ASSLAPAGFHNEQF

j_call: TRBJ2-7
clone_size: -
v_call: TRBV5-6
cdr3_aa: ASSTLGLAGSSYEQY

j_call: TRBJ2-1
clone_size: many
v_call: TRBV11-2
cdr3_aa: ASSLDDRDRNEQF

j_call: TRBJ1-2
clone_size: -
v_call: TRBV19
cdr3_aa: ASSIGSSHGYT

j_call: TRBJ2-7
clone_size: -
v_call: TRBV29-1
cdr3_aa: SAAPNDYEQY

j_call: TRBJ2-3
clone_size: -
v_call: TRBV7-8
cdr3_aa: ASSLVAVGTSTDTQY

j_call: TRBJ1-2
clone_size: few
v_call: TRBV5-5
cdr3_aa: ASSLASQAYGYT

j_call: TRBJ2-1
clone_size: -
v_call: TRBV11-3
cdr3_aa: ASSLDLAGALEQF

j_call: TRBJ2-3
clone_size: few
v_call: TRBV9
cdr3_aa: ASSVGSPSTDTQY

j_call: TRBJ1-1
clone_size: many
v_call: TRBV12-3/TRBV12-4
cdr3_aa: ASSFEGTEAF